Below, 20 T cell receptor beta chains from the same sample are listed, as sequenced in a study of PD-1 blockade in classical Hodgkin lymphoma. No patient escaped relapse after autologous stem cell transplantation, and brentuximab vedotin exposure varied. Produced via immunoSEQ multiplex PCR; TCRdb's table is partial and in-frame only. The top ten clones hold about a tenth of a sample with some 39,000 clones, 88% of them seen once. This specimen was peripheral blood mononuclear cells (PBMCs), taken at baseline. These receptors originate from a human donor with classical Hodgkin lymphoma.

The V and J genes are TRBV28 and TRBJ2-3, with TRBD2 identical over 8 bases. The junction had 7 bases not matched to a gene; V was cut back by 6 bases and J by 5 bases. The CDR3 contains 14 residues. Germline CDR1 reads MDHEN; CDR2 reads SYDVKM. The CDR3: CASSQAGAVDTQYF. CDR3 nucleotide sequence: TGTGCCAGCAGCCAAGCGGGAGCTGTAGATACGCAGTATTTT.

The rearrangement uses TRBV5-1 and TRBJ1-6; D is undetermined. Germline V gene data show CDR1 as SGHRS and CDR2 as YFSETQ. Trimming took off 4 bases at V and 4 bases at J, with 12 bases between the two ends. The CDR3 is made up of 15 amino acids. CDR3 sequence: CASSKDLTYNSPLHF. Here the CDR3 DNA reads TGCGCCAGCAGCAAGGACCTAACTTATAATTCACCCCTCCACTTT.

This clone is medium-sized by share. V and J are TRBV7-9 and TRBJ2-7, with TRBD2 matching 9 bases. The length of the CDR3 is 16 residues. Germline CDR1 is SEHNR and CDR2 is FQNEAQ (reference sequence). Unmatched junction bases numbered 7, after V lost 4 bases and J lost 0 bases. Written as DNA, the CDR3 is TGTGCCAGCAGCTCTTCCGGACTAGCGAACTCCTACGAGCAGTACTTC. This gives the protein CASSSSGLANSYEQYF.

This clone is a singleton in its sample. The genes are TRBV15 and TRBJ2-1, with 9 bases identical to TRBD1. The length of the CDR3 is 17 residues. The germline CDR1 and CDR2 sequences are LNHNV and YYDKDF (reference sequence). J gave up 9 bases and V 3 bases, and 15 bases lay outside the gene matches. The CDR3 sequence is CATSSSTGGSRTGEQFF. The CDR3 DNA is TGTGCCACCAGCAGTTCCACAGGGGGCTCTCGGACAGGTGAGCAGTTCTTC. The full variable domain, completed using reference TRBV15 and TRBJ2-1, is DAMVIQNPRYQVTQFGKPVTLSCSQTLNHNVMYWYQQKSSQAPKLLFHYYDKDFNNEADTPDNFQSRRPNTSFCFLDIRSPGLGDTAMYLCATSSSTGGSRTGEQFFGPGTRLTVL.

This sequence joins TRBV27 and TRBJ2-7, with 8 bases aligning to TRBD2. CDR1 is MNHEY, CDR2 SMNVEV, per germline (reference sequence). V was pared by 3 bases and J by 1 base, with 11 bases of the junction left unmatched. The CDR3 spans 17 residues. The DNA of the CDR3 is TGTGCCAGCAGTTTGCGTCATAGCGGGGCCTATTCCTACGAGCAGTACTTC. Translating gives CASSLRHSGAYSYEQYF.

The rearrangement uses TRBV7-8 and TRBJ2-7; 8 positions match TRBD1. Looked up from germline, CDR1 is SGHVS and CDR2 is FQNEAQ. The V segment lost 4 bases and the J segment 3 bases; nucleotides outside the gene matches: 14. The CDR3 contains 17 residues. This CDR3 is CASSSFDGQGNDYEQYF. The CDR3 DNA reads TGTGCCAGCAGCTCCTTTGACGGACAGGGAAATGACTACGAGCAGTACTTC.

The rearrangement links TRBV19 to TRBJ2-6; 8 nucleotides line up with TRBD1. The CDR3 consists of 17 residues. Germline values: CDR1 LNHDA, CDR2 SQIVND (reference sequence). V gave up 6 bases and J gave up 1 base; unmatched junction bases: 8. CDR3 coding DNA: TGTGCCAGTAGCTCAGGGGGCCCCCTGTCTGGGGCCAACGTCCTGACTTTC. This sequence encodes CASSSGGPLSGANVLTF. Filled out from reference TRBV19 and TRBJ2-6, the complete variable domain reads DGGITQSPKYLFRKEGQNVTLSCEQNLNHDAMYWYRQDPGQGLRLIYYSQIVNDFQKGDIAEGYSVSREKKESFPLTVTSAQKNPTAFYLCASSSGGPLSGANVLTFGAGSRLTVL.

The rearrangement joins TRBV25-1 to TRBJ2-3; tentatively, D is TRBD1 (5 bases). V lost 2 bases, J lost 7 bases, and 16 bases lay in between. This CDR3 comprises 15 residues. The germline V gene encodes CDR1 MGHDK and CDR2 SYGVNS. CDR3 sequence reads: CASSEGQGFANTQYF. The CDR3 DNA sequence: TGTGCCAGCAGTGAAGGGCAGGGATTCGCAAATACGCAGTATTTT.

This clone has more than one count but fewer than ten. The gene calls are TRBV25-1 and TRBJ2-5, with a weak D call TRBD2 (6 bases). V dropped 2 bases and J dropped 5 bases, with 15 bases sitting between them. Germline CDR1 reads MGHDK; CDR2 reads SYGVNS. CDR3 length: 15 amino acids. In DNA, the CDR3 is TGTGCCAGCAGTGAAGGTGGCGGGGAGGACGAGACCCAGTACTTC. It specifies CASSEGGGEDETQYF. Combining the CDR3 with reference TRBV25-1 and TRBJ2-5 gives the whole variable domain EADIYQTPRYLVIGTGKKITLECSQTMGHDKMYWYQQDPGMELHLIHYSYGVNSTEKGDLSSESTVSRIRTEHFPLTLESARPSHTSQYLCASSEGGGEDETQYFGPGTRLLVL.

This clone was seen once. The rearrangement links TRBV6-5 to TRBJ2-4; D is unresolved. V was cut by 6 bases and J by 7 bases, with 13 bases left in between. CDR3 length: 13 residues. Germline CDR1 is MNHEY and CDR2 is SVGAGI. The CDR3, as DNA: TGTGCCAGCAGAAACCGACTGGGGAACATTCAGTACTTC. It codes for CASRNRLGNIQYF.

The chain combines TRBV11-1 with TRBJ2-1; D call uncertain. V was cut by 3 bases and J by 5 bases, with 8 bases left in between. CDR3 length: 13 amino acids. Germline assignment: CDR1 SGHAT and CDR2 FQDESV (reference sequence). The CDR3 sequence: CASSFGYHNEQFF. CDR3 nucleotides: TGTGCCAGCAGCTTTGGATACCACAATGAGCAGTTCTTC.

CDR3 sequence (DNA): TGTGCCAGTAGTATGGGCCGAGTGGTTGACAATGAGCAGTTCTTC. Its protein product is CASSMGRVVDNEQFF. The chain joins TRBV19 to TRBJ2-1; D gene ambiguous. Trimming took off 3 bases at V and 5 bases at J, with 14 bases between the two ends. The CDR3 consists of 15 residues. Germline values: CDR1 LNHDA, CDR2 SQIVND (reference sequence).

Here the CDR3 reads CASSLIGDSYEQYF. DNA for the CDR3: TGCGCCAGCAGCTTGATAGGGGACAGCTACGAGCAGTACTTC. V is TRBV5-1 and J is TRBJ2-7; 7 bases are a match to TRBD1. Germline V gene sequence: CDR1 SGHRS, CDR2 YFSETQ. V was clipped by 1 base and J by 3 bases; unmatched bases: 4. The CDR3 covers 14 residues.

The rearrangement uses TRBV4-1 and TRBJ1-2; 8 nucleotides agree with TRBD1. The CDR3 spans 17 residues. The V and J ends lost 1 base and 5 bases, in that order; junction bases with no gene match: 12. Germline-derived CDR1 and CDR2 are MGHRA and YSYEKL. The CDR3 DNA reads TGCGCCAGCAGCCAAGCGATACCGGACAGGGAAGGGTATGGCTACACCTTC. Its protein product is CASSQAIPDREGYGYTF.

This chain uses TRBV10-2 with TRBJ2-7, with 9 bases lining up with TRBD2. Germline V gene sequence: CDR1 WSHSY, CDR2 SAAADI. V gave up 0 bases and J gave up 5 bases; unmatched junction bases: 5. CDR3 length: 15 amino acids. The DNA for the CDR3 is TGCGCCAGCAGTGAGTCAACCGGGACTAGCAACGAGCAGTACTTC. It yields the protein CASSESTGTSNEQYF.

This clone was picked up one time. The chain uses TRBV18 and TRBJ2-5, with D possibly matching TRBD1 (5 bases). Germline values: CDR1 KGHSH, CDR2 LQKENI. The CDR3 has 14 amino acids. V was shortened by 4 bases and J by 2 bases, with 11 bases between the two germline ends. The CDR3 DNA sequence: TGTGCCAGCTCACGAGGAAGACAGCAAGAGACCCAGTACTTC. Amino acid sequence: CASSRGRQQETQYF. The full variable domain, with the rest looked up from reference TRBV18 and TRBJ2-5, is NAGVMQNPRHLVRRRGQEARLRCSPMKGHSHVYWYRQLPEEGLKFMVYLQKENIIDESGMPKERFSAEFPKEGPSILRIQQVVRGDSAAYFCASSRGRQQETQYFGPGTRLLVL.

The chain combines TRBV7-2 with TRBJ2-7; no definite D call. V was trimmed by 5 bases and J by 2 bases, leaving 10 bases between them. Germline V gives CDR1 SGHTA, CDR2 FQGNSA. The CDR3 is 13 residues long. CDR3 residues: CASSTRATYEQYF. The DNA for the CDR3 is TGTGCCAGCAGCACCCGGGCCACCTACGAGCAGTACTTC.

This chain uses TRBV11-2 with TRBJ2-1; 10 bases agree with TRBD2. The J segment lost 6 bases and the V segment lost 5 bases, leaving 7 bases of the junction unmatched. From germline, CDR1 is SGHAT and CDR2 FQNNGV. The CDR3 length is 15 residues. This chain's CDR3 is CASSPLAGTFNEQFF. CDR3 coding DNA: TGTGCCAGCAGCCCACTAGCGGGAACATTCAATGAGCAGTTCTTC.

The J gene is TRBJ1-2, the V gene TRBV18; D unresolved. The CDR3 extends over 14 amino acids. Germline V CDR1 and CDR2: KGHSH, LQKENI. Between the trimmed V and J ends, which lost 1 base and 3 bases, there was a span of 9 bases. As DNA, the CDR3 is TGTGCCAGCTCACCACTAGGGAGGGACTATGGCTACACCTTC. It specifies CASSPLGRDYGYTF.

V and J are TRBV29-1 and TRBJ2-5, with D perhaps given as TRBD1 or TRBD2 (5 bases each). The J call may be faulty, since TRBJ2-7 better matches the DNA end. This CDR3 is 13 amino acids long. CDR1 is SQVTM, CDR2 ANQGSEA, per germline. The CDR3 coding sequence is TGCAGCGTCAACCGGGACGGGTACTACGAGCAGTACTTC. It encodes CSVNRDGYYEQYF.